Reported below is one T cell receptor beta chain. The CDR3 totals 16 residues. The J segment lost 7 bases and the V segment lost 6 bases, leaving 11 bases of the junction unmatched. CDR1 is LNHDA, CDR2 SQIVND, per germline (reference sequence). The data stem from a study of blood T cell repertoires in COVID-19. About the research overall: COVID-19 samples collected from the United States, Italy and Spain covered acute and convalescent phases. The cDNA or gDNA used as material had been derived from T cells, B-cell-depleted T cells, or PBMCs.

Original data processing: Estimated nucleated cell counts came from reference gene primer amplification. Data came from immunoSEQ multiplex PCR; TCRdb stores just in-frame clones and leaves some out. Clonal size and the V and J genes are those of that table, whereas D and trimming came from the DNA. The table shows around 200,000 clones, with roughly 84% occurring only once. The specimen was peripheral blood. This clonotype was sampled from a man aged 35-49 years with active or convalescent COVID-19. This chain links TRBV19 with TRBJ1-5; the match to TRBD1 covers 11 bases. The CDR3: CASRPGTGGPHQPQHF. The CDR3 DNA is TGTGCCAGTAGGCCCGGGACAGGGGGTCCGCACCAGCCCCAGCATTTT.